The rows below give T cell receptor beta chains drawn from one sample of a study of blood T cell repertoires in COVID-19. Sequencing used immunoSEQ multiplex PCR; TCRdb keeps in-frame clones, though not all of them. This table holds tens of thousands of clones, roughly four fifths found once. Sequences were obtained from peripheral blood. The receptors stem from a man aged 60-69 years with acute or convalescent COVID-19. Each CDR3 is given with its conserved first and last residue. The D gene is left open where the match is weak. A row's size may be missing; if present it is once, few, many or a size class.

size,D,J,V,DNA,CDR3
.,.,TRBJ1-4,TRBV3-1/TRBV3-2,TGTGCCAGCAGCCAAGGCAGGGGTCGTAATGAAAAACTGTTTTTT,CASSQGRGRNEKLFF
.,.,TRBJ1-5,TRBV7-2,TGTGCCAGCAGCTTAGCGCACGGTTCCAATCAGCCCCAGCATTTT,CASSLAHGSNQPQHF
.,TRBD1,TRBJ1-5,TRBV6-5,TGTGCCAGCAGGGCCCTACAGGGGATTCGGCCCCAGCATTTT,CASRALQGIRPQHF
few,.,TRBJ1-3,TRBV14,TGTGCCAGCAGCCAACCAACGGGAGGAAACACCATATATTTT,CASSQPTGGNTIYF
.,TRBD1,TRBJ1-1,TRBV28,TGTGCCAGCAGTCCACGGACAGGTCGGATTGAAGCTTTCTTT,CASSPRTGRIEAFF
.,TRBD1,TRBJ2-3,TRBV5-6,TGTGCCAGCAGCTTTCTGGAGACAGGGGAGCCAGATACGCAGTATTTT,CASSFLETGEPDTQYF
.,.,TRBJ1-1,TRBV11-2,TGTGCCAGCAGCTTAGGGGGGGTGAGGAACACTGAAGCTTTCTTT,CASSLGGVRNTEAFF
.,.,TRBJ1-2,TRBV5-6,TGTGCCAGCAGTCTGGGAGGGTTCAGGGACGGCTACACCTTC,CASSLGGFRDGYTF
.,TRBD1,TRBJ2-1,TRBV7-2,TGTGCCAGCAGCTTAGTAGGGGACAGGGCTGACGAGCAGTTCTTC,CASSLVGDRADEQFF
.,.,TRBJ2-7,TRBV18,TGTGCCAGCTCACCACCTAGCTCCTACGAGCAGTACTTC,CASSPPSSYEQYF
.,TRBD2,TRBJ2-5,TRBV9,TGTGCCAGCAGCGTAGTAGCGGGGACACAAGAGACCCAGTACTTC,CASSVVAGTQETQYF
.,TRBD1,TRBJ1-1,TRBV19,TGTGCCAGTAGTATTGACAGGGTTGCTGAAGCTTTCTTT,CASSIDRVAEAFF
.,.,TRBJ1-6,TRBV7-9,TGTGCCAGCAGCCCCCTGGGTGGGGCGCGTAATTCACCCCTCCACTTT,CASSPLGGARNSPLHF
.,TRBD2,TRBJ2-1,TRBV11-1,TGTGCCAGCAGCTTTGATTCAGCGGGGTCCTACAATGAGCAGTTCTTC,CASSFDSAGSYNEQFF
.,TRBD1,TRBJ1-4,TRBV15,TGTGCCACCAGCAGGGGACAGGGGGTAATTTTGGGTGAAAAACTGTTTTTT,CATSRGQGVILGEKLFF
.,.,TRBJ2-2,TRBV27,TGTGCCAGCAGTTTAGAGACTACCGGGGAGCTGTTTTTT,CASSLETTGELFF
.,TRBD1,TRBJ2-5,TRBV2,TGTGCCAGCATTATGCAGGGGGCGCCTGGGGAGACCCAGTACTTC,CASIMQGAPGETQYF
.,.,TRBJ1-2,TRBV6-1,TGTGCCAGCAGTGAGTACCCGGTTTATGGCTACACCTTC,CASSEYPVYGYTF
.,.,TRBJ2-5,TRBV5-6,TGTGCCAGCAGCTTGGATGGGGCGACCCAGTACTTC,CASSLDGATQYF
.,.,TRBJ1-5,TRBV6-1,TGTGCCAGCAGTGAAGCAGGCGGGGGCGATCAGCCCCAGCATTTT,CASSEAGGGDQPQHF
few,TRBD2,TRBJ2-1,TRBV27,TGTGCCAGCAGTTTGGCGCTAGCGGGGGGAATAGGCTACAATGAGCAGTTCTTC,CASSLALAGGIGYNEQFF
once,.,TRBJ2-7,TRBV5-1,TGCGCCAGCAGCTTGCTTCCAGGGGTCTACGAGCAGTACTTC,CASSLLPGVYEQYF
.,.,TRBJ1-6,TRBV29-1,TGCAGCGTTGGGGAGTCTGCTAATTCACCCCTCCACTTT,CSVGESANSPLHF
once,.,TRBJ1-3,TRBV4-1,TGCGCCAGCAGCCAAGTCGTTGAACGGTCCGGAAACACCATATATTTT,CASSQVVERSGNTIYF
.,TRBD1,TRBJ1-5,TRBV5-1,TGCGCCAGCAGCTTGGGCCAGGGGGGCAATCAGCCCCAGCATTTT,CASSLGQGGNQPQHF
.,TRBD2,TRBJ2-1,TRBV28,TGTGCCAGCAGTTCCAACGGGGGGGGCAAGCAGTTCTTC,CASSSNGGGKQFF
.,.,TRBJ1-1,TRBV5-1,TGCGCCAGCAGCACCTCGGGACAGAACACTGAAGCTTTCTTT,CASSTSGQNTEAFF
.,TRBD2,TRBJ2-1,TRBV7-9,TGTGCCAGCAGCCCCTGGACTAGCGGGGGACACAATGAGCAGTTCTTC,CASSPWTSGGHNEQFF
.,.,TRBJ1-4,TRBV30,TGTGCCTGGAGTGTGATGAGCACAACTAATGAAAAACTGTTTTTT,CAWSVMSTTNEKLFF
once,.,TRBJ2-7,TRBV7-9,TGTGCCAGCAGCCGTTGGGGGGTCGACCACTCCTACGAGCAGTACTTC,CASSRWGVDHSYEQYF
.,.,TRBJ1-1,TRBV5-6,TGTGCCAGCAAGAAAGGGGGGGTCGGGACTGAAGCTTTCTTT,CASKKGGVGTEAFF
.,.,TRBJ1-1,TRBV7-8,TGTGCCAGCAGCTTAGTCAGGGTAGGCACTGAAGCTTTCTTT,CASSLVRVGTEAFF
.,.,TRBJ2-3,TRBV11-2,TGTGCCAGCAGCTTAGACAGGGTAACAGATACGCAGTATTTT,CASSLDRVTDTQYF
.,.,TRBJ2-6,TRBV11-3,TGTGCCAGCAGCAAACAGGGATTTGGGGCCAACGTCCTGACTTTC,CASSKQGFGANVLTF
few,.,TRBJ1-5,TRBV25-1,TGTGCCAGCAGTGAATATGGCCAGCCCCAGCATTTT,CASSEYGQPQHF
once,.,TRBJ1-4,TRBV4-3,TGCGCCAGCAGCCAAGTACCAGGGGCCGAGAGTACTGAAAAACTGTTTTTT,CASSQVPGAESTEKLFF
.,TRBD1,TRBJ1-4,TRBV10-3,TGTGCCATCAGTGGGACAGGCGAAGAAAAACTGTTTTTT,CAISGTGEEKLFF
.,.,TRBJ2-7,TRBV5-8,TGTGCCAGCAGCTTGGCATCTTCGGACGAGCAGTACTTC,CASSLASSDEQYF
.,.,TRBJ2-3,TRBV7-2,TGTGCCAGCAGCTTATCACAGGGCACAGATACGCAGTATTTT,CASSLSQGTDTQYF
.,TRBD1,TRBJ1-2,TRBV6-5,TGTGCCAGCCACACAGGGGGCTTCTATGGCTACACCTTC,CASHTGGFYGYTF
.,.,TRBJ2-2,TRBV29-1,TGCAGCGTTGTCGGGGCAGGGGCGAACACCGGGGAGCTGTTTTTT,CSVVGAGANTGELFF
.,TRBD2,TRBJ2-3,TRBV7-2,TGTGCCAGCAGCTTAACTAGCGGCACAGATACGCAGTATTTT,CASSLTSGTDTQYF
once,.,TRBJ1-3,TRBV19,TGTGCCAGTCGGGATCCCAACTCTGGAAACACCATATATTTT,CASRDPNSGNTIYF
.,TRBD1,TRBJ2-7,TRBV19,TGTGCCAGTAGTATTAACGGACAGGGTTCCGAGCAGTACTTC,CASSINGQGSEQYF
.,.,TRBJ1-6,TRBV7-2,TGTGCCAGCAGCTCATCTTCACCCCTCCACTTT,CASSSSSPLHF
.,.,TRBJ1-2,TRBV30,TGTGCCTTATTCCCTCCCACGCGCACTGGCTACACCTTC,CALFPPTRTGYTF
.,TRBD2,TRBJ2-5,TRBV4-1,TGCGCCAGCAGCCAGGGAACGGGGGGGCTGGGGGAGACCCAGTACTTC,CASSQGTGGLGETQYF
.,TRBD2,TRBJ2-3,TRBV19,TGTGCCAGTAGTATCCAACTAGCGCGGGAAGATACGCAGTATTTT,CASSIQLAREDTQYF
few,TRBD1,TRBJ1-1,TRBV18,TGTGCCAGCTCTACAGACAGGGAGGAAACTGAAGCTTTCTTT,CASSTDREETEAFF
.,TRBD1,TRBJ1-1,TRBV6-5,TGTGCCAGCAGTTACTTTAGGACAGGGGACACTGAAGCTTTCTTT,CASSYFRTGDTEAFF
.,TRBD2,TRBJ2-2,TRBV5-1,TGCGCCAGCAGCCCCGGAACTAGCGGGGGTCCGAGGACCGGGGAGCTGTTTTTT,CASSPGTSGGPRTGELFF
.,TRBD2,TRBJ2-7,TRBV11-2,TGTGCCAGCACTTTCCCTGTTAGCGGGAGCTACGAGCAGTACTTC,CASTFPVSGSYEQYF
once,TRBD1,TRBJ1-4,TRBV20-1,TGCACCGCTAGTCGGGACAGCACTAATGAAAAACTGTTTTTT,CTASRDSTNEKLFF
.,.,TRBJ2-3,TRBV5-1,TGCGCCAGCAGCTTTTGGGGGGTCTCAGATACGCAGTATTTT,CASSFWGVSDTQYF
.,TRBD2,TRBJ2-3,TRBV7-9,TGTGCCAGCAGCTACGGACTAGCGGGGGGAATAGATACGCAGTATTTT,CASSYGLAGGIDTQYF
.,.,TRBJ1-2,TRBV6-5,TGTGCCAGCAGTTACTCCGGGACAACTAACTATGGCTACACCTTC,CASSYSGTTNYGYTF
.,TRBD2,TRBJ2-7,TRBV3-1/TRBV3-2,TGTGCCAGCAGCCAAGGGCCTAGCGGGAGAAGAAACAAGGGGGGCCACGAGCAGTACTTC,CASSQGPSGRRNKGGHEQYF